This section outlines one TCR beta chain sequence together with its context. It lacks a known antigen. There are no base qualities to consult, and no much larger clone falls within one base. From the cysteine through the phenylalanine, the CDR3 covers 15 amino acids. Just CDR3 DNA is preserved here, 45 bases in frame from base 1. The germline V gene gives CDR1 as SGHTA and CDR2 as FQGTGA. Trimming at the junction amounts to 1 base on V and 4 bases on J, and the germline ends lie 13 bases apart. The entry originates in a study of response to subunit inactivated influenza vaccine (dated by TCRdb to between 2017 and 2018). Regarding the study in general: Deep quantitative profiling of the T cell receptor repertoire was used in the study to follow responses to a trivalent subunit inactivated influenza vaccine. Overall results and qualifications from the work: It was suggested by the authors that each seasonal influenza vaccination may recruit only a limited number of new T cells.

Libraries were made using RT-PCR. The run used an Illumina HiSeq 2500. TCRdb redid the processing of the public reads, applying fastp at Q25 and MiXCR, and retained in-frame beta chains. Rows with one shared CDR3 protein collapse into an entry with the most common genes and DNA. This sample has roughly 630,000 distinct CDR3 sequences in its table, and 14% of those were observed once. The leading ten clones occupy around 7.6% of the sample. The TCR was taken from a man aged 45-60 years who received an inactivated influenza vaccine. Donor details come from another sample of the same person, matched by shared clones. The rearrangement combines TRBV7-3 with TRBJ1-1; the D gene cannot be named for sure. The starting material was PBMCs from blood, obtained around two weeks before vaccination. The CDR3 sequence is CASSLSGSPGTEAFF. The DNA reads TGTGCCAGCAGCTTAAGCGGCAGCCCGGGCACTGAAGCTTTCTTT.